The 12 T cell receptor beta chains below come from one sample, sequenced in a study of T cell responses to AZD1222 COVID-19 vaccine. Sequencing was performed with immunoSEQ multiplex PCR; in TCRdb, only in-frame clones are kept and a portion is missing. The sample yields about 56,000 clones, 70% to 80% seen once. The specimen comprised peripheral blood, sampled 28 days after the second AZD1222 dose. Receptor source: an adult who received the AZD1222 COVID-19 vaccine.

J is TRBJ2-5 and V is TRBV6-2 or TRBV6-3, with 11 bases fitting TRBD2. The CDR3 sequence is 18 residues long. V was pared by 6 bases and J by 0 bases, with 12 bases of the junction left unmatched. Germline V gene sequence: CDR1 MNHEY, CDR2 SVGEGT. The CDR3 bases are TGTGCCAGCAGCCAGACCAAGTGGGGACTAGCGGACCAAGAGACCCAGTACTTC. Translation gives CASSQTKWGLADQETQYF.

The rearrangement links TRBV28 to TRBJ2-1, with TRBD2 matching over 7 bases. Per germline, CDR1 MDHEN and CDR2 SYDVKM. The CDR3 is 14 amino acids. V shed 6 bases, J shed 4 bases, and the junction held 6 bases outside the gene matches. The CDR3 reads CASRGGTKYNEQFF. CDR3 nucleotides: TGTGCCAGCAGGGGAGGGACTAAGTACAATGAGCAGTTCTTC.

The V and J genes are TRBV15 and TRBJ2-2; 12 bases are a match to TRBD2. Germline V CDR1 and CDR2: LNHNV, YYDKDF (reference sequence). The CDR3 totals 17 residues. Trimming took 3 bases from V and 3 from J; bases not matched to a gene: 5. In nucleotides, the CDR3 is TGTGCCACCAGCAGCACTCGGACTAGCGGGGACACCGGGGAGCTGTTTTTT. This codes for CATSSTRTSGDTGELFF.

The rearrangement uses TRBV2 and TRBJ1-1, with unresolved D. Germline assignment: CDR1 SNHLY and CDR2 FYNNEI. The length of the CDR3 is 15 residues. V lost 3 bases to trimming and J lost 0 bases, with 11 bases between them. CDR3 DNA sequence: TGTGCCAGCAGTGATCGCCAGATGATGAACACTGAAGCTTTCTTT. Protein: CASSDRQMMNTEAFF.

The rearrangement uses TRBV11-2 and TRBJ2-4; D may correspond to TRBD1 or TRBD2 (5 bases each). Germline assignment: CDR1 SGHAT and CDR2 FQNNGV. Trimming removed 5 bases from V and 11 bases from J, with 25 bases in between. CDR3 size: 16 residues. The CDR3 loop is CASSPHSGTEERVQYF. The DNA of the CDR3 is TGTGCCAGCAGCCCGCATTCCGGGACCGAAGAGAGGGTTCAGTACTTC.

The J gene is TRBJ1-1, the V gene TRBV19, with D hard to call. Germline V gene data show CDR1 as LNHDA and CDR2 as SQIVND (reference sequence). CDR3 length equals 12 residues. CDR3: CVTRAGFSEAFF. CDR3 DNA: TGTGTAACGCGGGCCGGGTTTAGTGAAGCTTTCTTT.

V is TRBV6-1 and J is TRBJ2-7; 7 nucleotides agree with TRBD1. The V segment lost 3 bases and the J segment 6 bases; nucleotides outside the gene matches: 5. Germline assignment: CDR1 MNHNS and CDR2 SASEGT. CDR3 length equals 13 residues. CDR3 sequence reads: CASSDRQGSEQYV. The CDR3 bases are TGTGCCAGCAGTGACCGACAGGGTTCCGAGCAGTACGTC.

The genes are TRBV6-5 and TRBJ2-7; 8 bases are a match to TRBD1. The trim removed 11 bases at V and 0 bases at J, leaving 9 bases unmatched. The length of the CDR3 is 14 residues. CDR1 is MNHEY and CDR2 is SVGAGI in the germline V gene. The DNA of the CDR3 is TGTGCCGTGTTCGGACAGGGAGTCTCCTACGAGCAGTACGTC. It yields the protein CAVFGQGVSYEQYV.

This clone was detected only a few times. The rearrangement links TRBV5-6 to TRBJ1-2; the D is unclear. V gave up 4 bases and J gave up 7 bases, with 14 bases separating them. The CDR3 sequence is 13 residues long. The V gene's germline CDR1 is SGHDT and CDR2 YYEEEE. The CDR3 DNA follows: TGTGCCAGCAGCATGGTTCTTTCGTCTGGCTACACCTTC. It yields the protein CASSMVLSSGYTF.

This clone was detected once. This chain joins TRBV6-5 and TRBJ2-2; 12 bases are a match to TRBD1. This CDR3 contains 15 residues. The V segment lost 5 bases and the J segment 7 bases; nucleotides outside the gene matches: 5. Looked up from germline, CDR1 is MNHEY and CDR2 is SVGAGI. CDR3 nucleotides: TGTGCCAGCAGTAGGGACAGGGGGCGCAACGGGGAGCTGTTTTTT. Its protein product is CASSRDRGRNGELFF.

This clone was counted a single time. The rearrangement uses TRBV7-2 and TRBJ2-5, with TRBD2 matching 8 bases. Germline CDR1 is SGHTA and CDR2 is FQGNSA. The junction had 7 bases not matched to a gene; V was cut back by 5 bases and J by 5 bases. There are 14 residues in the CDR3. Written as DNA, the CDR3 is TGTGCCAGCAGCCCAGGACTAGCCGGCGAGACCCAGTACTTC. It encodes CASSPGLAGETQYF.

CDR3 in DNA: TGTGCCAGCAGTTTATCACGGGTTAACACCGGGGAGCTGTTTTTT. Protein: CASSLSRVNTGELFF. The chain links TRBV27 to TRBJ2-2; unclear D gene. V lost 0 bases, J lost 2 bases, and 7 bases lay in between. This CDR3 spans 15 amino acids. The germline gives CDR1 MNHEY, CDR2 SMNVEV (reference sequence).